What follows are 25 T cell receptor beta chains derived from one specimen sequenced in a study of cytomegalovirus exposure and HLA in healthy donors (dated by TCRdb to 2016 to 2017). The method was the immunoSEQ multiplex PCR assay. For the multiplex PCR, a mixture combining 60 forward primers for TCR Vbeta segments and 13 reverse primers for TCR Jbeta segments was used. TCRdb mirrors the immuneACCESS table, restricted to in-frame sequences. Some clones are absent from its copies; in checked studies, under half trace to an unresolved V gene, and the reason for the others is unknown. Counted in this sample were tens of thousands of clones; about 79% of them appeared once. The top ten clonotypes cover less than 4% of the sample. Sequencing was carried out using PBMCs. The receptor source for this set is a woman in her late teens or twenties in good health and CMV-seronegative.

As DNA, the CDR3 is TGTGCCAGCAGCTCAACAGGGAGCTCCTACAATGAGCAGTTCTTC. Protein product: CASSSTGSSYNEQFF. This chain joins TRBV7-7 and TRBJ2-1; D might be TRBD1 (6 bases). Trimming took off 4 bases at V and 0 bases at J, with 10 bases between the two ends. The CDR3 extends over 15 amino acids. Germline V gene sequence: CDR1 SSHAT, CDR2 FNYEAQ (reference sequence).

V is TRBV28 and J is TRBJ1-5, with D perhaps matching TRBD1 (5 bases). V was shortened by 4 bases and J by 8 bases, with 15 bases between the two germline ends. This CDR3 region has 14 residues. Germline V CDR1 and CDR2: MDHEN, SYDVKM. The CDR3 region is CASSSDTFREPQHF. CDR3 nucleotides: TGTGCCAGCAGTTCGGACACCTTTAGGGAGCCCCAGCATTTT.

The rearrangement uses TRBV28 and TRBJ2-5, with D tentatively TRBD2 (6 bases). With the DNA end fitting TRBJ2-7 better, the J assignment may be wrong. There are 13 residues in the CDR3. Germline V gene lookup returns CDR1 MDHEN and CDR2 SYDVKM. In DNA, the CDR3 is TGTGCCAGCACCCGCGGGGCCTCCTACGAGCAGTACTTC. Translation gives CASTRGASYEQYF.

This clone was found once. The chain combines TRBV27 with TRBJ1-2; TRBD1 aligns across 7 bases. Losses at the gene ends were 4 bases for V and 5 bases for J; bases not matched to a gene: 4. CDR3 length: 13 amino acids. Per the germline V gene, CDR1 is MNHEY and CDR2 is SMNVEV (reference sequence). The CDR3 DNA reads as TGTGCCAGCAGTTACCCAGGGGGATATGGCTACACCTTC. Its protein product is CASSYPGGYGYTF.

The chain links TRBV14 to TRBJ2-7; D call uncertain. Germline CDR1 reads SGHDN; CDR2 reads FVKESK. V was cut by 1 base and J by 2 bases, with 6 bases left in between. The CDR3 extends over 13 amino acids. CDR3 sequence reads: CASSQVGAYEQYF. For the CDR3, the DNA is TGTGCCAGCAGCCAAGTCGGAGCCTACGAGCAGTACTTC.

V is TRBV25-1 and J is TRBJ2-5; 9 nucleotides line up with TRBD2. The CDR3 is made up of 13 amino acids. Germline trimming cut 7 bases from V and 2 bases from J; bases unmatched to any gene: 2. Germline V gives CDR1 MGHDK, CDR2 SYGVNS. The CDR3 sequence is CASIGLAQETQYF. In DNA form, the CDR3 reads TGTGCCAGCATAGGACTAGCGCAAGAGACCCAGTACTTC.

The chain joins TRBV27 to TRBJ2-1, with TRBD2 identical over 8 bases. After removal of 9 bases from V and 6 bases from J, the junction contained 19 bases not matched to a gene. CDR3 size: 17 residues. Germline CDR1 and CDR2: MNHEY and SMNVEV (reference sequence). The DNA for the CDR3 is TGTGCCAGGCGCACGGGACTAGGGCGGGATATCGGCAATGAGCAGTTCTTC. Translating it yields CARRTGLGRDIGNEQFF.

V is TRBV2 and J is TRBJ2-5; 11 bases map to TRBD2. CDR1 is SNHLY, CDR2 FYNNEI, per germline. The CDR3 runs 14 residues. Unmatched junction bases numbered 6, after V lost 8 bases and J lost 4 bases. Here the CDR3 DNA reads TGTGCCAGCGGAGAGGGACTAGCGGTAGAGACCCAGTACTTC. Residues: CASGEGLAVETQYF. Full variable domain (remainder filled in from reference TRBV2 and TRBJ2-5): EPEVTQTPSHQVTQMGQEVILRCVPISNHLYFYWYRQILGQKVEFLVSFYNNEISEKSEIFDDQFSVERPDGSNFTLKIRSTKLEDSAMYFCASGEGLAVETQYFGPGTRLLVL.

The chain has TRBV2 and TRBJ2-7, with 10 bases that match TRBD1. J gave up 4 bases and V 6 bases, and 6 bases lay outside the gene matches. This CDR3 contains 14 residues. Germline CDR1 is SNHLY and CDR2 is FYNNEI. The CDR3 loop is CASREGQGFYEQYF. The DNA of the CDR3 is TGTGCCAGCAGGGAGGGACAGGGGTTTTACGAGCAGTACTTC.

This chain uses TRBV11-2 with TRBJ1-3; 8 bases are a match to TRBD1. This CDR3 region has 13 residues. Germline CDR1 reads SGHAT; CDR2 reads FQNNGV. The V and J ends lost 3 bases and 8 bases, in that order; junction bases with no gene match: 3. CDR3 bases: TGTGCCAGCAGCTTCGACAGGGGATACACCATATATTTT. Protein sequence: CASSFDRGYTIYF.

The chain carries TRBV10-3 and TRBJ2-7, with 8 bases aligning to TRBD2. CDR1 and CDR2 from the germline V gene are ENHRY and SYGVKD. Unmatched junction bases numbered 14, after V lost 10 bases and J lost 3 bases. The CDR3 consists of 15 residues. This CDR3 reads CATAFQTSVNYEQYF. DNA of the CDR3: TGTGCCACCGCATTTCAGACTAGCGTAAACTACGAGCAGTACTTC.

This clone was detected a few times. CDR3 sequence reads: CASSVEGEGTEAFF. The CDR3 DNA reads TGTGCCAGCAGCGTAGAGGGGGAGGGCACTGAAGCTTTCTTT. The V and J genes are TRBV9 and TRBJ1-1; D perhaps matches TRBD1 (6 bases). Germline lookup yields CDR1 SGDLS and CDR2 YYNGEE. This CDR3 has 14 residues. V shed 0 bases and J shed 4 bases, with 10 bases lying between them.

V is TRBV21-1 and J is TRBJ1-1. TRBV21-1 corresponds to a pseudogene. The CDR3 consists of 16 residues. The CDR3 here is CASSKRRVLRNTEAFF. The CDR3 coding sequence is TGTGCCAGCAGCAAGAGGAGGGTCCTTAGGAACACTGAAGCTTTCTTT.

The chain couples TRBV27 to TRBJ2-3; D is undetermined. The germline V and J ends were trimmed by 8 bases and 3 bases, with 15 bases remaining between them. Per the germline V gene, CDR1 is MNHEY and CDR2 is SMNVEV (reference sequence). This CDR3 has 14 residues. The CDR3 DNA reads TGTGCCAGCGCCCAGTCAGGTGTTACAGATACGCAGTATTTT. This translates into CASAQSGVTDTQYF.

The CDR3 here is CASSLAGPAGYTF. In nucleotides, the CDR3 is TGTGCCAGCAGTTTAGCAGGGCCCGCGGGCTACACCTTC. The chain uses TRBV27 and TRBJ1-2, with D tentatively TRBD1 (5 bases). CDR3 length: 13 residues. Germline V gene lookup returns CDR1 MNHEY and CDR2 SMNVEV (reference sequence). The germline V and J ends were trimmed by 2 bases and 8 bases, with 12 bases remaining between them.

The V call is TRBV4-2, the J call TRBJ1-1; tentatively, D is TRBD1 (5 bases). CDR1 is LGHNA, CDR2 YNFKEQ, per germline. The V end lost 0 bases, the J end lost 3 bases, and 11 bases lay between the germline ends. The CDR3 contains 15 residues. CDR3 in DNA: TGTGCCAGCAGCCAAGACCGGGGGTCGGACACTGAAGCTTTCTTT. This codes for CASSQDRGSDTEAFF.

Comments on this clone: At one end, the junction sequence differs from germline, possibly due to a read error. The gene calls are TRBV9 and TRBJ2-1; 10 bases fit TRBD1. The germline CDR1 and CDR2 sequences are SGDLS and YYNGEE. This CDR3 is 13 amino acids long. The CDR3: CATSRDRGNEQFF. CDR3 DNA sequence: TGTGCCACCAGCCGGGACAGGGGCAATGAGCAGTTCTTC. The full variable domain, completed using reference TRBV9 and TRBJ2-1, is DSGVTQTPKHLITATGQRVTLRCSPRSGDLSVYWYQQSLDQGLQFLIQYYNGEERAKGNILERFSAQQFPDLHSELNLSSLELGDSALYFCATSRDRGNEQFFGPGTRLTVL.

This rearrangement joins TRBV9 to TRBJ1-3; TRBD1 agrees at 7 bases. V shed 2 bases and J 0 bases; nucleotides not matched to a gene: 11. This CDR3 has 18 residues. Per the germline V gene, CDR1 is SGDLS and CDR2 is YYNGEE. The CDR3 bases are TGTGCCAGCAGCGTCCACTCCGCCAGGGGGGACTCTGGAAACACCATATATTTT. Protein product: CASSVHSARGDSGNTIYF.

The chain uses TRBV12-5 and TRBJ2-3; the D is unclear. CDR3 length: 11 amino acids. Trimming left V 4 bases short and J 5 bases short, with 4 bases between. The germline V gene encodes CDR1 LGHNT and CDR2 FRNRAP. DNA of the CDR3: TGTGCTAGTGGTTATATAGATACGCAGTATTTT. Residues: CASGYIDTQYF.

The chain carries TRBV28 and TRBJ1-2; no definite D call. The CDR3 totals 14 residues. CDR1 and CDR2 (germline): MDHEN, SYDVKM. V was pared by 2 bases and J by 0 bases, with 7 bases between. In nucleotides, the CDR3 is TGTGCCAGCAGTTTAATCAACACTAACTATGGCTACACCTTC. Translated: CASSLINTNYGYTF.

This chain uses TRBV15 with TRBJ1-1, with 9 positions matching TRBD1. Germline assignment: CDR1 LNHNV and CDR2 YYDKDF (reference sequence). V shed 5 bases and J 1 base; nucleotides not matched to a gene: 8. There are 16 residues in the CDR3. DNA for the CDR3: TGTGCCACCAGCGAGGAACAGGGGGCTTGGAACACTGAAGCTTTCTTT. It encodes CATSEEQGAWNTEAFF.

This rearrangement joins TRBV5-4 to TRBJ1-2; TRBD1 is a possible D gene (5 bases). The CDR3 consists of 15 residues. Trimming removed 1 base at V and 0 bases at J, with 10 bases between. Germline-derived CDR1 and CDR2 are SGHNT and YYREEE (reference sequence). In DNA form, the CDR3 reads TGTGCCAGCAGCTTGATGGGGACTGCTAACTATGGCTACACCTTC. It yields the protein CASSLMGTANYGYTF.

The V gene is TRBV6-1, the J gene TRBJ1-1; D is uncertain. Germline CDR1 is MNHNS and CDR2 is SASEGT. The CDR3 consists of 13 residues. V dropped 7 bases and J dropped 1 base, with 10 bases sitting between them. The CDR3 DNA follows: TGTGCCAGCACCGAGAGGGCGAACACTGAAGCTTTCTTT. It specifies CASTERANTEAFF.

This clone was seen just once. At one end the junction does not follow the germline gene, possibly because of a read error. The V call is TRBV28, the J call TRBJ1-2; maybe TRBD1 (6 bases). Germline V gene lookup returns CDR1 MDHEN and CDR2 SYDVKM. The CDR3 extends over 20 amino acids. CDR3 bases: TGTGCCAGCAGGGAGAGGTATTTCCGCAGGGGAGCGATAACTACCTATGGCTACCCCTTC. It encodes CASRERYFRRGAITTYGYPF.

This clone has more than one count but fewer than ten. The V gene is TRBV4-1, the J gene TRBJ2-7; the match to TRBD1 covers 8 bases. The CDR3 spans 13 residues. The germline CDR1 and CDR2 sequences are MGHRA and YSYEKL. Germline trimming cut 8 bases from V and 6 bases from J; bases unmatched to any gene: 9. CDR3 DNA: TGCGCCAGCGCCCCTACAGGGGGTATCGAGCAGTACTTC. The encoded protein is CASAPTGGIEQYF.